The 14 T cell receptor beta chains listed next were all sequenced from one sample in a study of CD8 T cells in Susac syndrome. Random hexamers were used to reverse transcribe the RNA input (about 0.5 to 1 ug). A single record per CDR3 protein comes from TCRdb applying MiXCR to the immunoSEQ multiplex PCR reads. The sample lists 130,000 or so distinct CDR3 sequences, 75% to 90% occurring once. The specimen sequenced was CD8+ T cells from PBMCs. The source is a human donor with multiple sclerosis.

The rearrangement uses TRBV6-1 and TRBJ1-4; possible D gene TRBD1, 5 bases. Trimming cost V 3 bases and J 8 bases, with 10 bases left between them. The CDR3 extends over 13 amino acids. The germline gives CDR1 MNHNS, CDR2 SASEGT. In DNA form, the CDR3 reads TGTGCCAGCAGTGATTGGGGGGAGGAAAAACTGTTTTTT. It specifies CASSDWGEEKLFF.

The CDR3 nucleotides are TGTGCCAGCAGTTACTCGGGGGAGAACACTGAAGCTTTCTTT. This translates into CASSYSGENTEAFF. The genes are TRBV6-5 and TRBJ1-1; D might be TRBD1 (5 bases). V lost 0 bases and J lost 1, with 6 bases in between. From germline, CDR1 is MNHEY and CDR2 SVGAGI. The CDR3 loop spans 14 amino acids.

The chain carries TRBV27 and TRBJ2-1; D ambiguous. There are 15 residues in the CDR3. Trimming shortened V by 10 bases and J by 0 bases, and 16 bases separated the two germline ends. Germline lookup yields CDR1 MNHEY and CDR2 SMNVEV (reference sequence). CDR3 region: CATFDGRSSYNEQFF. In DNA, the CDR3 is TGTGCCACCTTCGACGGCAGGAGCTCCTACAATGAGCAGTTCTTC.

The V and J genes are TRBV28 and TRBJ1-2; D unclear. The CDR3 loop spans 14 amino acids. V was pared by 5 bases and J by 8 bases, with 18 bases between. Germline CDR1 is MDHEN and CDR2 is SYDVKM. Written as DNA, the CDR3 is TGTGCCAGCAGTCCCTATCGGGGTCTCGAGGGCTACACCTTC. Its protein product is CASSPYRGLEGYTF.

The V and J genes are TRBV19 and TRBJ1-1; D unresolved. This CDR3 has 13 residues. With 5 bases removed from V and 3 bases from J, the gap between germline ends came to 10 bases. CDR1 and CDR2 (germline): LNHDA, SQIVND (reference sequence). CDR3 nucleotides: TGTGCCAGTAGTTATGAGTTATACACTGAAGCTTTCTTT. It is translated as CASSYELYTEAFF.

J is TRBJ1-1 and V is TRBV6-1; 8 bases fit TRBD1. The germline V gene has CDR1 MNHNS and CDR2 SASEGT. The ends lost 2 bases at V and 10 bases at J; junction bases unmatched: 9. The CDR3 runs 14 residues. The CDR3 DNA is TGTGCCAGCAGTGAAAGGAGTCTGACAGGGGCAGCTTTCTTT. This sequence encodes CASSERSLTGAAFF.

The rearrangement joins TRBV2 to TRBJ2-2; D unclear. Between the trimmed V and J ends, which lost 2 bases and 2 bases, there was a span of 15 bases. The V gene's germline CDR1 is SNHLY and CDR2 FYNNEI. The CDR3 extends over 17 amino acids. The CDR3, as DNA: TGTGCCAGCAGTGAATTTAAAACGGTGGGAAACACCGGGGAGCTGTTTTTT. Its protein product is CASSEFKTVGNTGELFF.

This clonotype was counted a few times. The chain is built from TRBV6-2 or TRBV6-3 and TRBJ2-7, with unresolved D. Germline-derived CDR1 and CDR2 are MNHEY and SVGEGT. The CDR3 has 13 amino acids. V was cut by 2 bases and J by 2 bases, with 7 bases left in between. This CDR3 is CASSYGRTYEQYV. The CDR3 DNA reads TGTGCCAGCAGTTACGGCCGGACCTACGAGCAGTACGTC.

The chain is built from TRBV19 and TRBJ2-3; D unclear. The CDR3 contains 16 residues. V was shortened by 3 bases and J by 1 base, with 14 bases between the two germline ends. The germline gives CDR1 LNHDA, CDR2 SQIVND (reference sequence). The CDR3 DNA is TGTGCCAGTAGTATTGGTCTGGGAACAGGCACAGATACGCAGTATTTT. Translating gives CASSIGLGTGTDTQYF.

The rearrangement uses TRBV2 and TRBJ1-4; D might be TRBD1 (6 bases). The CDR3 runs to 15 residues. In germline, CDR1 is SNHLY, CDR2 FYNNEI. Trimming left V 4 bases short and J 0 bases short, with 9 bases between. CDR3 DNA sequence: TGTGCCAGCAGTGGACAGGTTGCAACTAATGAAAAACTGTTTTTT. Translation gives CASSGQVATNEKLFF. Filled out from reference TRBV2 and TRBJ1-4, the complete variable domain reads EPEVTQTPSHQVTQMGQEVILRCVPISNHLYFYWYRQILGQKVEFLVSFYNNEISEKSEIFDDQFSVERPDGSNFTLKIRSTKLEDSAMYFCASSGQVATNEKLFFGSGTQLSVL.

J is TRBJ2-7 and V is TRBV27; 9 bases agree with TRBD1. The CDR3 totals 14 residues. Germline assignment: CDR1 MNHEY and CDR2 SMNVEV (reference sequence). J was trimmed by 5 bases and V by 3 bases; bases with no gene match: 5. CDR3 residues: CASSLTGGVHEQYF. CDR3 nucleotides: TGTGCCAGCAGTTTGACAGGGGGTGTCCACGAGCAGTACTTC.

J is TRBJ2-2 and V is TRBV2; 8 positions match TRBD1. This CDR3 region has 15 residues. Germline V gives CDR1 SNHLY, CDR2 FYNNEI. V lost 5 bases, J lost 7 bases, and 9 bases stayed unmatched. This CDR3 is CASSYGQGIIGELFF. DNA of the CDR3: TGTGCCAGCAGTTATGGACAGGGTATAATCGGGGAGCTGTTTTTT.

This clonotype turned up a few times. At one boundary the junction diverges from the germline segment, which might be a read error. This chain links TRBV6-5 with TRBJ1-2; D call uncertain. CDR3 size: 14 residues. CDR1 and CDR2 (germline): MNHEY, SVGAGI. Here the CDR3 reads CASSYSRRSYGHTF. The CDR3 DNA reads TGTGCCAGCAGTTACTCGAGGCGGAGCTATGGCCACACCTTC.

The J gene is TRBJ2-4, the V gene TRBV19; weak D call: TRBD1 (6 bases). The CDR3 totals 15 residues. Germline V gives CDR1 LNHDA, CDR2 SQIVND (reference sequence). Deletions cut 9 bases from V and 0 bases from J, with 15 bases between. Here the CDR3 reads CASVSTGLAKNIQYF. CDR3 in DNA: TGTGCCAGCGTCTCGACAGGACTAGCCAAAAACATTCAGTACTTC.